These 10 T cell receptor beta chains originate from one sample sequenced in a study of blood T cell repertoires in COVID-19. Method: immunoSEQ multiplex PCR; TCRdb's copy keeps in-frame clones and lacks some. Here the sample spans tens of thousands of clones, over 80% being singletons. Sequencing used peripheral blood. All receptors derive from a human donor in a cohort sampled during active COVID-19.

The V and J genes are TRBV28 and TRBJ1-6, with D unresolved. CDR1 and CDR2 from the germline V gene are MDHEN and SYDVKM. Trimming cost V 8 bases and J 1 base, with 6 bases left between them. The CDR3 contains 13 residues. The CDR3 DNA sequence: TGTGCCAGCTTCCGGTCCTATAATTCACCCCTCCACTTT. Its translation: CASFRSYNSPLHF.

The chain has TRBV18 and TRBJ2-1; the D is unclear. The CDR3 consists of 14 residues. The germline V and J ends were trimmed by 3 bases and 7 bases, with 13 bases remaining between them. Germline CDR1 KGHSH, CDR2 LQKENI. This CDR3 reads CASSPTRSSNEQFF. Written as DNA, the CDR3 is TGTGCCAGCTCACCCACCCGGTCTTCTAATGAGCAGTTCTTC. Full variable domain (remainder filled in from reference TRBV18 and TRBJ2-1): NAGVMQNPRHLVRRRGQEARLRCSPMKGHSHVYWYRQLPEEGLKFMVYLQKENIIDESGMPKERFSAEFPKEGPSILRIQQVVRGDSAAYFCASSPTRSSNEQFFGPGTRLTVL.

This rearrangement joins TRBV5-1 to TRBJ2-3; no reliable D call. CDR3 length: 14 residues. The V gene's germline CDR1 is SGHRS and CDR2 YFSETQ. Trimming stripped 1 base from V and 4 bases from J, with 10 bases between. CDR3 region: CASSLSQVPDTQYF. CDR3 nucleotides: TGCGCCAGCAGCTTGAGTCAGGTTCCAGATACGCAGTATTTT. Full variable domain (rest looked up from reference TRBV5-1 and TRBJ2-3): KAGVTQTPRYLIKTRGQQVTLSCSPISGHRSVSWYQQTPGQGLQFLFEYFSETQRNKGNFPGRFSGRQFSNSRSEMNVSTLELGDSALYLCASSLSQVPDTQYFGPGTRLTVL.

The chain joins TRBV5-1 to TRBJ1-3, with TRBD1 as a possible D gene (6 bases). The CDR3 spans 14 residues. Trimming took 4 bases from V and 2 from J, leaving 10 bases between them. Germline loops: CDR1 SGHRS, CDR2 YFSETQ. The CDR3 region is CASSVTGTGNTIYF. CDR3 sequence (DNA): TGCGCCAGCAGCGTGACAGGTACTGGAAACACCATATATTTT.

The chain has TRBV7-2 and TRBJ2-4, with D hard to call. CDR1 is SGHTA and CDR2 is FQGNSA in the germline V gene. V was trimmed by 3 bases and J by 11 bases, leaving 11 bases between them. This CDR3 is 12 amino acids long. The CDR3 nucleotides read TGTGCCAGCAGCTTCCCGTTAACTCTTCAGTACTTC. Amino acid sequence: CASSFPLTLQYF.

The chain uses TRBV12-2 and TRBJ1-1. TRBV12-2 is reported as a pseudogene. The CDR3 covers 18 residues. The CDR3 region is CASRYRMGGRSRNTEAFF. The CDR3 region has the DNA TGTGCAAGTCGCTACCGGATGGGGGGTAGGTCTAGGAACACTGAAGCTTTCTTT.

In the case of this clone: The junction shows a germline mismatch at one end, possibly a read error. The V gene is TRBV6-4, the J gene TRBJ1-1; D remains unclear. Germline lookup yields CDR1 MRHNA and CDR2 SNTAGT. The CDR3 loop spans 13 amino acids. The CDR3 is CASSNSGRSEAFF. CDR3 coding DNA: TGTGCCAGCAGTAACTCCGGGAGGTCTGAAGCTTTCTTT.

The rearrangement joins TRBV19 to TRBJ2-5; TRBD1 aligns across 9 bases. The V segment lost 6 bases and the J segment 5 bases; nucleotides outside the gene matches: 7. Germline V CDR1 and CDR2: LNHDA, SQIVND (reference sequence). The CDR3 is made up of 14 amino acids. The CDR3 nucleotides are TGTGCCAGTAGGGGGACAGGGCCCTTGGAGACCCAGTACTTC. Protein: CASRGTGPLETQYF.

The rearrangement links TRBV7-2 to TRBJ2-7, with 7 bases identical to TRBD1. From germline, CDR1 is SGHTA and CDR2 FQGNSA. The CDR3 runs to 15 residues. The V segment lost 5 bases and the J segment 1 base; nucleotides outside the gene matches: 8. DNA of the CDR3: TGTGCCAGCAGCCCAACCTCGGGACAGTCCTACGAGCAGTACGTC. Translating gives CASSPTSGQSYEQYV.

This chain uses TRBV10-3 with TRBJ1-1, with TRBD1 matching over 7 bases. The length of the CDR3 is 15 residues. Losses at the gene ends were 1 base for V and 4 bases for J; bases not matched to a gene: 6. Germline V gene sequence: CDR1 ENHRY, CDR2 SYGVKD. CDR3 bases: TGTGCCATCAGTGAGTTGGTGACAGGGAGCACTGAAGCTTTCTTT. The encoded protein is CAISELVTGSTEAFF.